A single T cell receptor (beta chain) is shown here with its context. The data were produced by immunoSEQ multiplex PCR, yet TCRdb's version contains in-frame clones alone and is incomplete. Of 200,000 to 300,000 clones listed, approximately 85% were seen once; the top ten hold around 4%. These data originate in a study of blood T cell repertoires in COVID-19. The sequenced material came from peripheral blood. The sequence was collected from a middle-aged man with acute or convalescent COVID-19.

The CDR3 DNA reads TGTGCCAGCATGGTGGGCGCTAGCAATCAGCCCCAGCATTTT. Translating it yields CASMVGASNQPQHF. The chain carries TRBV6-5 and TRBJ1-5; D not certain. Trimming took off 7 bases at V and 0 bases at J, with 10 bases between the two ends. CDR1 MNHEY and CDR2 SVGAGI come from the germline V gene. This CDR3 region has 14 residues.